The 24 T cell receptor beta chains below all came from one sample that was sequenced in a study of blood T cell repertoires in COVID-19. TCRdb's table, derived via immunoSEQ multiplex PCR, lists solely in-frame clones and lacks some. Of about 120,000 clones in the sample, about nine tenths were seen once. The sequenced sample was peripheral blood. The source of these receptors is a man between 65 and 85 years old who had recovered from COVID-19.

The genes are TRBV7-3 and TRBJ2-3, with TRBD1 matching 8 bases. The germline gives CDR1 SGHTA, CDR2 FQGTGA. V shed 5 bases and J 1 base; nucleotides not matched to a gene: 2. The CDR3 contains 14 residues. The CDR3 region is CASSMTGGTDTQYF. The DNA for the CDR3 is TGTGCCAGCAGCATGACAGGGGGCACAGATACGCAGTATTTT.

The chain joins TRBV19 to TRBJ2-6, with 10 bases that match TRBD2. Germline CDR1 is LNHDA and CDR2 is SQIVND (reference sequence). The CDR3 totals 18 residues. V shed 3 bases, J shed 0 bases, and the junction held 5 bases outside the gene matches. CDR3 nucleotide sequence: TGTGCCAGTAGTATTAAAGGACTAGCGGTCTCTGGGGCCAACGTCCTGACTTTC. Its protein is CASSIKGLAVSGANVLTF.

This clone was recorded a few times. The chain is built from TRBV5-1 and TRBJ2-2; D is possibly TRBD1 (6 bases). Germline values: CDR1 SGHRS, CDR2 YFSETQ. Trimming shortened V by 3 bases and J by 2 bases, and 11 bases separated the two germline ends. The CDR3 covers 15 residues. The CDR3 region has the DNA TGCGCCAGCAGCTATGGCAGGGGAAACACCGGGGAGCTGTTTTTT. It yields the protein CASSYGRGNTGELFF. Combining the CDR3 with reference TRBV5-1 and TRBJ2-2 gives the whole variable domain KAGVTQTPRYLIKTRGQQVTLSCSPISGHRSVSWYQQTPGQGLQFLFEYFSETQRNKGNFPGRFSGRQFSNSRSEMNVSTLELGDSALYLCASSYGRGNTGELFFGEGSRLTVL.

J is TRBJ2-7 and V is TRBV7-2; D not certain. The CDR3 runs 14 residues. Germline loops: CDR1 SGHTA, CDR2 FQGNSA. Trimming shortened V by 1 base and J by 2 bases, and 9 bases separated the two germline ends. CDR3 DNA sequence: TGTGCCAGCAGCTTAGACGTCGGAGCCTACGAGCAGTACTTC. Its translation is CASSLDVGAYEQYF. The full variable domain, its missing parts supplied by reference TRBV7-2 and TRBJ2-7, is GAGVSQSPSNKVTEKGKDVELRCDPISGHTALYWYRQSLGQGLEFLIYFQGNSAPDKSGLPSDRFSAERTGGSVSTLTIQRTQQEDSAVYLCASSLDVGAYEQYFGPGTRLTVT.

J is TRBJ2-1 and V is TRBV3-1 (or the pseudogene TRBV3-2), with 12 bases that match TRBD2. The CDR3 length is 15 residues. Germline lookup yields CDR1 LGHDT and CDR2 YNNKEL (reference sequence). V lost 3 bases and J lost 8; bases outside the gene matches: 5. CDR3 nucleotides: TGTGCCAGCAGCCATCTAGCGGGAGGGCCCGATGAGCAGTTCTTC. Encoded protein: CASSHLAGGPDEQFF.

This clone has only one observation. The chain uses TRBV5-1 and TRBJ2-3, with a tentative D call TRBD1 (5 bases). This CDR3 is 13 amino acids long. In germline, CDR1 is SGHRS, CDR2 YFSETQ. Trimming removed 3 bases from V and 4 bases from J, with 9 bases in between. The CDR3 is CASSSSRADTQYF. The CDR3, as DNA: TGCGCCAGCAGCTCCTCCAGGGCAGATACGCAGTATTTT.

The chain carries TRBV9 and TRBJ2-2; 8 bases map to TRBD1. Germline lookup yields CDR1 SGDLS and CDR2 YYNGEE. This CDR3 spans 16 amino acids. Trimming cost V 0 bases and J 7 bases; bases outside gene matches: 8. The CDR3 DNA follows: TGTGCCAGCAGCGTAGACCCGGGAGACAGGGGCGGGGAGCTGTTTTTT. Translating it yields CASSVDPGDRGGELFF.

The chain uses TRBV27 and TRBJ2-2; 9 nucleotides agree with TRBD1. V was pared by 1 base and J by 7 bases, with 7 bases of the junction left unmatched. The CDR3 is 16 amino acids. Germline lookup yields CDR1 MNHEY and CDR2 SMNVEV (reference sequence). In DNA, the CDR3 is TGTGCCAGCAGTTTATGGACAGGGGAGGAAAACGGGGAGCTGTTTTTT. Protein sequence: CASSLWTGEENGELFF.

The chain joins TRBV7-9 to TRBJ2-3; 7 bases are a match to TRBD2. Germline V CDR1 and CDR2: SEHNR, FQNEAQ (reference sequence). V lost 5 bases to trimming and J lost 0 bases; unmatched junction nucleotides: 5. CDR3 length: 15 amino acids. The CDR3 here is CASSTLAPSTDTQYF. Written as DNA, the CDR3 is TGTGCCAGCAGCACACTAGCGCCAAGCACAGATACGCAGTATTTT.

This chain uses TRBV5-4 with TRBJ2-3; TRBD2 agrees at 9 bases. Germline lookup yields CDR1 SGHNT and CDR2 YYREEE (reference sequence). CDR3 length equals 16 residues. V lost 2 bases to trimming and J lost 0 bases; unmatched junction nucleotides: 4. CDR3 region: CASSFGLASSTDTQYF. CDR3 bases: TGTGCCAGCAGCTTCGGACTAGCGTCTAGCACAGATACGCAGTATTTT.

The chain combines TRBV11-2 with TRBJ1-1; unclear D gene. The V end was cut by 2 bases, the J end by 0 bases, with 7 bases between. The germline CDR1 and CDR2 sequences are SGHAT and FQNNGV. CDR3 length: 14 residues. The CDR3 is CASSLQIMNTEAFF. In DNA form, the CDR3 reads TGTGCCAGCAGCTTACAGATCATGAACACTGAAGCTTTCTTT. Based on the CDR3 plus reference TRBV11-2 and TRBJ1-1, the full variable domain is EAGVAQSPRYKIIEKRQSVAFWCNPISGHATLYWYQQILGQGPKLLIQFQNNGVVDDSQLPKDRFSAERLKGVDSTLKIQPAKLEDSAVYLCASSLQIMNTEAFFGQGTRLTVV.

This clone has a single count. J is TRBJ2-3 and V is TRBV24-1; D remains unclear. V lost 9 bases, J lost 10 bases, and 13 bases lay in between. The CDR3 is made up of 11 amino acids. Germline V gene lookup returns CDR1 KGHDR and CDR2 SFDVKD. CDR3 nucleotides: TGTGCCACCGGTCAGCGCGAGGCGCAGTATTTT. As protein: CATGQREAQYF.

The J gene is TRBJ2-7, the V gene TRBV6-1; 8 bases agree with TRBD1. The CDR3 covers 17 residues. Trimming took 1 base from V and 5 from J; bases not matched to a gene: 13. Germline assignment: CDR1 MNHNS and CDR2 SASEGT. The CDR3 sequence: CASSEGRGQVFGHEQYF. DNA of the CDR3: TGTGCCAGCAGTGAAGGTCGGGGACAGGTTTTCGGACACGAGCAGTACTTC.

The CDR3 protein is CASSRLAGLTDTQYF. The CDR3 DNA is TGTGCCAGCAGCCGACTAGCGGGGCTCACAGATACGCAGTATTTT. This chain uses TRBV7-9 with TRBJ2-3, with 11 nucleotides matching TRBD2. The germline V gene has CDR1 SEHNR and CDR2 FQNEAQ (reference sequence). CDR3 length: 15 amino acids. J was trimmed by 2 bases and V by 5 bases; bases with no gene match: 3.

The chain employs TRBV18 and TRBJ1-1, with D tentatively TRBD1 (5 bases). The V gene's germline CDR1 is KGHSH and CDR2 LQKENI. The CDR3 covers 16 residues. V was clipped by 0 bases and J by 2 bases, with 13 bases between them. The CDR3 bases are TGTGCCAGCTCACCACCGTCCCAGGGCCCCAACACTGAAGCTTTCTTT. Amino acid sequence: CASSPPSQGPNTEAFF. The full variable domain, in which reference TRBV18 and TRBJ1-1 provide the parts outside the CDR3, is NAGVMQNPRHLVRRRGQEARLRCSPMKGHSHVYWYRQLPEEGLKFMVYLQKENIIDESGMPKERFSAEFPKEGPSILRIQQVVRGDSAAYFCASSPPSQGPNTEAFFGQGTRLTVV.

The V call is TRBV3-1 (or the pseudogene TRBV3-2), the J call TRBJ1-2, with D possibly TRBD1 on 6 matching bases. CDR3 size: 18 residues. The germline CDR1 and CDR2 sequences are LGHDT and YNNKEL (reference sequence). Trimming took 1 base from V and 4 from J, leaving 22 bases between them. The CDR3 bases are TGTGCCAGCAGCCAAGTTGGGGGCAGCTCCTCCGGTGGCTATGGCTACACCTTC. Translation gives CASSQVGGSSSGGYGYTF.

The CDR3 DNA reads as TGTGCCAGCAGCTTAGTACTAGGAACTAATGAAAAACTGTTTTTT. It is translated as CASSLVLGTNEKLFF. The gene calls are TRBV7-9 and TRBJ1-4; D remains ambiguous. V was trimmed by 1 base and J by 1 base, leaving 7 bases between them. The germline V gene has CDR1 SEHNR and CDR2 FQNEAQ (reference sequence). There are 15 residues in the CDR3.

The V and J genes are TRBV19 and TRBJ2-3; 11 bases match TRBD1. CDR1 and CDR2 from the germline V gene are LNHDA and SQIVND (reference sequence). V was pared by 4 bases and J by 4 bases, with 10 bases of the junction left unmatched. The CDR3 spans 17 residues. CDR3 loop: CASSTLRGTGGSDTQYF. As DNA, the CDR3 is TGTGCCAGTAGTACACTCCGTGGGACAGGGGGATCAGATACGCAGTATTTT.

J is TRBJ1-6 and V is TRBV9; TRBD1 matches 10 bases. The trim removed 3 bases at V and 11 bases at J, leaving 5 bases unmatched. Germline values: CDR1 SGDLS, CDR2 YYNGEE. The CDR3 consists of 14 residues. The CDR3 nucleotides are TGTGCCAGCAGCGCGGGGACAGGGGCCCCACCCCTCCACTTT. It is translated as CASSAGTGAPPLHF.

This clone came up a few times. The sample holds other DNA sequences that translate to the same CDR3. The genes are TRBV7-3 and TRBJ2-2; D may be TRBD2 (6 bases). Trimming removed 0 bases at V and 0 bases at J, with 8 bases between. CDR1 and CDR2 from the germline V gene are SGHTA and FQGTGA. The CDR3 totals 16 residues. In DNA, the CDR3 is TGTGCCAGCAGCTTAACTGGCGGGGCGAACACCGGGGAGCTGTTTTTT. Protein product: CASSLTGGANTGELFF.

In DNA, the CDR3 is TGTGCCAGCAGCTTAGGTATTAGCGGGGGTAGCACAGATACGCAGTATTTT. Translating it yields CASSLGISGGSTDTQYF. The V and J genes are TRBV13 and TRBJ2-3, with 9 bases that match TRBD2. This CDR3 spans 17 amino acids. The V gene end was trimmed by 0 bases and the J gene end by 0 bases; junction bases not matched to a gene: 4. The germline V gene encodes CDR1 PRHDT and CDR2 FYEKMQ (reference sequence).

The chain is built from TRBV23-1 and TRBJ1-6, with TRBD1 matching over 7 bases. TRBV23-1 is marked as an open reading frame, function uncertain. V was pared by 3 bases and J by 6 bases, with 5 bases of the junction left unmatched. The CDR3 has 15 amino acids. Here the CDR3 reads CASSQGGQINSPLHF. The CDR3, as DNA: TGCGCCAGCAGTCAGGGGGGACAGATTAATTCACCCCTCCACTTT.

V gene TRBV7-3 combines with J gene TRBJ2-7; tentatively, D is TRBD2 (5 bases). Germline V gene sequence: CDR1 SGHTA, CDR2 FQGTGA. Deletions cut 5 bases from V and 7 bases from J, with 15 bases between. The CDR3 length is 13 residues. The CDR3 region has the DNA TGTGCCAGCAGCCTTACCTCGACGGGGGAGCAGTACTTC. Translation gives CASSLTSTGEQYF.

The chain joins TRBV28 to TRBJ2-7; unclear D gene. Between the trimmed V and J ends, which lost 6 bases and 3 bases, there was a span of 15 bases. Germline V CDR1 and CDR2: MDHEN, SYDVKM. This CDR3 contains 14 residues. The CDR3 protein is CASSRKRQFYEQYF. In DNA, the CDR3 is TGTGCCAGCAGCCGGAAGAGGCAATTCTACGAGCAGTACTTC.